These 12 T cell receptor beta chains were all obtained from the same sample, sequenced in a study of blood T cells in healthy people across ages. Combining a sample-barcoded 5' primer with a J-beta primer mix, a second PCR ran for roughly 7 to 12 cycles. TCRdb re-called the 5' RACE reads through MiXCR, storing one row per CDR3 protein. The sample has more than 650,000 distinct CDR3 sequences; 20% to 25% are singletons. The sequencing sample was made of blood. The receptor set was obtained from a man in his 70s in good health.

For this clonotype: At one of its ends the junction is not consistent with the germline gene, which may arise from a read error. This rearrangement joins TRBV12-3 or TRBV12-4 to TRBJ2-3; 8 nucleotides match TRBD2. The CDR3 is 14 amino acids. CDR3: CASRRGALTDTQCF. The CDR3 DNA follows: TGTGCCAGCAGGCGGGGGGCCCTGACAGATACGCAGTGTTTT.

This clonotype was seen more than once but under ten times. The V and J genes are TRBV7-3 and TRBJ2-1, with 9 nucleotides matching TRBD2. This CDR3 has 15 amino acids. Germline lookup yields CDR1 SGHTA and CDR2 FQGTGA. The J segment lost 3 bases and the V segment lost 3 bases, leaving 3 bases of the junction unmatched. The CDR3 loop reads CASSFSGRNYNEQFF. The CDR3 DNA sequence: TGTGCCAGCAGCTTTAGCGGGAGAAACTACAATGAGCAGTTCTTC.

This clonotype has a handful of counts. This chain connects TRBV28 to TRBJ2-5, with 11 bases matching TRBD1. The J call may be faulty, since TRBJ2-7 better matches the DNA end. CDR3 size: 15 residues. The germline V gene has CDR1 MDHEN and CDR2 SYDVKM. The CDR3 nucleotides read TGTGCCAGCAGTTCTCCGGGGACAGGGGGCTACGAGCAGTACGTC. Its translation: CASSSPGTGGYEQYV.

The V and J genes are TRBV7-9 and TRBJ1-4, with D uncertain. V lost 5 bases to trimming and J lost 7 bases, with 14 bases between them. Germline CDR1 SEHNR, CDR2 FQNEAQ (reference sequence). The CDR3 totals 14 residues. The CDR3 DNA is TGTGCCAGCAGCGTGGGAGTAGGCCCTGAAAAACTGTTTTTT. Amino acids: CASSVGVGPEKLFF.

The rearrangement joins TRBV18 to TRBJ2-5; D is ambiguous. V was pared by 3 bases and J by 5 bases, with 10 bases between. In germline, CDR1 is KGHSH, CDR2 LQKENI. The CDR3 loop spans 13 amino acids. The CDR3 loop reads CASSPLFSETQYF. The CDR3 region has the DNA TGTGCCAGCTCACCGCTCTTTTCGGAGACCCAGTACTTC. The whole variable domain, filled in from reference TRBV18 and TRBJ2-5, reads NAGVMQNPRHLVRRRGQEARLRCSPMKGHSHVYWYRQLPEEGLKFMVYLQKENIIDESGMPKERFSAEFPKEGPSILRIQQVVRGDSAAYFCASSPLFSETQYFGPGTRLLVL.

The chain carries TRBV6-2 or TRBV6-3 and TRBJ2-7; a weak D match, TRBD2 (5 bases). Trimming took 4 bases from V and 1 from J, leaving 8 bases between them. The germline CDR1 and CDR2 sequences are MNHEY and SVGEGT. The CDR3 runs 13 residues. The CDR3 here is CASSFTGSYEQYV. The CDR3 DNA reads as TGTGCCAGCAGTTTCACGGGATCCTACGAGCAGTACGTC.

This clonotype was recorded many times. The V call is TRBV29-1, the J call TRBJ2-5, with 8 bases lining up with TRBD2. The J call may be mistaken, given a closer DNA end match to TRBJ2-7. Germline CDR1 reads SQVTM; CDR2 reads ANQGSEA. The CDR3 runs 13 residues. The CDR3 coding sequence is TGCAGCGTTGTAGCGGGGAATACCTACGAGCAGTACTTC. This gives the protein CSVVAGNTYEQYF.

This clonotype was counted only a few times. DNA for the CDR3: TGTGCCACCAGTGATTTGCAAAGGACAGGTGACACCGGGGAGCTGTTTTTT. Translating it yields CATSDLQRTGDTGELFF. The chain couples TRBV24-1 to TRBJ2-2; TRBD1 matches 7 bases. The CDR3 consists of 17 residues. After removal of 0 bases from V and 3 bases from J, the junction contained 6 bases not matched to a gene. Germline lookup yields CDR1 KGHDR and CDR2 SFDVKD.

This clonotype has more than one count but fewer than ten. This chain uses TRBV7-2 with TRBJ2-3, with a tentative D call TRBD2 (5 bases). CDR1 and CDR2 (germline): SGHTA, FQGNSA. Trimming removed 0 bases from V and 3 bases from J, with 7 bases in between. The CDR3 is 14 residues long. The DNA of the CDR3 is TGTGCCAGCAGCTTAGCTCCGGGGACAGATACGCAGTATTTT. The encoded protein is CASSLAPGTDTQYF.

This clonotype was found a few times. V usage is TRBV27 and J usage is TRBJ2-7; D might be TRBD1 (5 bases). Trimming removed 5 bases at V and 6 bases at J, with 11 bases between. Germline loops: CDR1 MNHEY, CDR2 SMNVEV (reference sequence). The CDR3 is 12 residues long. CDR3 residues: CASSTWGSEQYF. In DNA, the CDR3 is TGTGCCAGCAGTACTTGGGGCTCCGAGCAGTACTTC.

The CDR3 reads CASSPPVGGAKNIQYF. Here the CDR3 DNA reads TGTGCCAGCTCACCACCGGTGGGAGGGGCCAAAAACATTCAGTACTTC. V is TRBV18 and J is TRBJ2-4; the match to TRBD2 covers 7 bases. The V gene end was trimmed by 0 bases and the J gene end by 1 base; junction bases not matched to a gene: 3. The V gene's germline CDR1 is KGHSH and CDR2 LQKENI. The CDR3 length is 16 residues.

This clonotype was seen a few times. V usage is TRBV6-5 and J usage is TRBJ1-1; TRBD1 is a possible D gene (6 bases). Per the germline V gene, CDR1 is MNHEY and CDR2 is SVGAGI. The CDR3 is made up of 16 amino acids. Deletions cut 0 bases from V and 3 bases from J, with 14 bases between. The CDR3 DNA reads TGTGCCAGCAGTTACTCGACAGGCCCTCAAGACACTGAAGCTTTCTTT. Protein sequence: CASSYSTGPQDTEAFF.